This T cell receptor beta chain comes out of a study of blood T cell repertoires in COVID-19. Whole-study context: The cDNA or gDNA used as material had been derived from T cells, B-cell-depleted T cells, or PBMCs.

Deletions cut 8 bases from V and 2 bases from J, with 13 bases between. The CDR3 covers 14 residues. Germline-derived CDR1 and CDR2 are SNHLY and FYNNEI. This clone came up a few times. The data were produced by immunoSEQ multiplex PCR, yet TCRdb's version contains in-frame clones alone and is incomplete. There are over 400,000 clones in the sample; 80% to 90% occur only once, and roughly 1.4% lies in the top ten. This clonotype was sampled from a woman younger than 45 with active or convalescent COVID-19. Sequencing was done on a sample of peripheral blood. The chain uses TRBV2 and TRBJ2-1; tentatively, D is TRBD2 (5 bases). The CDR3 spells CASGENPPYNEQFF. The CDR3 nucleotides read TGTGCCAGCGGGGAGAACCCTCCCTACAATGAGCAGTTCTTC.